This T cell receptor (beta chain) was sequenced during a study of T cell clones after liver transplantation. The wider study: In this trial, immunosuppression withdrawal was attempted within 2 years of liver transplant. A pre-transplant mixed lymphocyte reaction with TCRbeta sequencing defined graft-donor-reactive clones followed in post-transplant blood. Study outcomes and limitations: Conclusions were preliminary, with small, heterogeneous patient groups. In most of the 8 subjects, circulating graft-donor-reactive CD4 TCRbeta sequences fell significantly after transplant.

To note about this clone: Its target is unknown.

Some clones are missing from TCRdb's copy, which holds only in-frame ones; the method was immunoSEQ multiplex PCR. The repertoire has just over 60,000 clones, about 70% of them found once; the top ten carry 15%. Germline CDR1 and CDR2: KGHSH and LQKENI. V shed 2 bases and J 2 bases; nucleotides not matched to a gene: 2. The CDR3 is 15 residues long. The specimen was CD4+ T cells from blood, collected before liver transplant. This rearrangement joins TRBV18 to TRBJ2-7, with TRBD1 matching 11 bases. This clonotype originated in a human donor who received a liver transplant. The CDR3: CASSPGTGGTYEQYF. Here the CDR3 DNA reads TGTGCCAGCTCACCAGGGACAGGGGGGACCTACGAGCAGTACTTC.